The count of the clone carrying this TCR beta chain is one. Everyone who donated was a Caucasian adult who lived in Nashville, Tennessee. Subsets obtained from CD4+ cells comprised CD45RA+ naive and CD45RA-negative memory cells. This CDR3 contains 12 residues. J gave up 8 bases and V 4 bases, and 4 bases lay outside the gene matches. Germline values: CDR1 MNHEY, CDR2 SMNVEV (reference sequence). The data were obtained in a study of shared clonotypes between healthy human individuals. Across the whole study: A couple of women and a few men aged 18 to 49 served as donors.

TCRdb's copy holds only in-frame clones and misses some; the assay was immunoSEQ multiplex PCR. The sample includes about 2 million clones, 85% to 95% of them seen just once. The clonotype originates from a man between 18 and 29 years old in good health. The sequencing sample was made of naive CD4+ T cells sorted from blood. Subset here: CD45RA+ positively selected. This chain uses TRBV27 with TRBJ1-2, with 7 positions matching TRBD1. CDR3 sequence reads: CASSSSGGGYTF. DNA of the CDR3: TGTGCCAGCAGTTCGTCAGGGGGGGGCTACACCTTC.